The entry that follows covers one T cell receptor (beta chain) sequence. Its matching antigen is unknown. This PCR relied on a set of 60 Vbeta primers and 13 Jbeta primers. Libraries were prepared by immunoSEQ multiplex PCR; TCRdb keeps only in-frame clonotypes and omits some of them. The table shows some 130,000 clones, with around 79% occurring only once. The sample is drawn from a study of cytomegalovirus exposure and HLA in healthy donors. General observations from the study: From TCR beta sequences, most subjects' HLA-A and HLA-B alleles were reportedly predicted accurately. Available immune exposure information was restricted to CMV serostatus only. It emerged from a later analysis that several of the most significant clusters appeared to be linked to common viral pathogens.

This clonotype originated in a male donor in good health and CMV-seronegative. The sample was PBMCs.

CDR3 nucleotide sequence: TGTGCCAGCAGCAAACAGGAGACAGTCAGCACAGATACGCAGTATTTT. Amino acids: CASSKQETVSTDTQYF. J is TRBJ2-3 and V is TRBV21-1; the table's D call, TRBD1, has no DNA check behind it. TRBV21-1 is listed as a pseudogene. The length of the CDR3 is 16 residues.